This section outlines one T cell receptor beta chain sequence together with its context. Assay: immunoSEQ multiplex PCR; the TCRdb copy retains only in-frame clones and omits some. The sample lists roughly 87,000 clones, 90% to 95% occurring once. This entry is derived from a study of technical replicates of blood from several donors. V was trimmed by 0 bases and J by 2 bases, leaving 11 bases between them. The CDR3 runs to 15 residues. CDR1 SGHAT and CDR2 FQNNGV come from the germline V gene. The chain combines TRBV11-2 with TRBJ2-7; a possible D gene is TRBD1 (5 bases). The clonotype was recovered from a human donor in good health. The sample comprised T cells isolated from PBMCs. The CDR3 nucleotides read TGTGCCAGCAGCTTAGATAGGACATCACCCTACGAGCAGTACTTC. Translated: CASSLDRTSPYEQYF. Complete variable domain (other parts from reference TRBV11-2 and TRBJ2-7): EAGVAQSPRYKIIEKRQSVAFWCNPISGHATLYWYQQILGQGPKLLIQFQNNGVVDDSQLPKDRFSAERLKGVDSTLKIQPAKLEDSAVYLCASSLDRTSPYEQYFGPGTRLTVT.